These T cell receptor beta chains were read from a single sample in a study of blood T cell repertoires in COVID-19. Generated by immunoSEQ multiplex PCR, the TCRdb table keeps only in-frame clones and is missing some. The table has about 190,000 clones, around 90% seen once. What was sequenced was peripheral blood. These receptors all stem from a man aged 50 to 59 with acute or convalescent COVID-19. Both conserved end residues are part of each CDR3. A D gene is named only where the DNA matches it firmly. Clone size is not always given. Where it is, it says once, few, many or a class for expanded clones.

cdr3_aa: CASSSDQGREETQYF; cdr3_nt: TGTGCCAGCTCGTCGGACCAGGGGCGGGAAGAGACCCAGTACTTC; j_call: TRBJ2-5; d_call: NA; v_call: TRBV18; clone_size: NA
cdr3_aa: CASSWDREGLDYGYTF; cdr3_nt: TGTGCCAGCAGCTGGGACAGGGAGGGCTTAGACTATGGCTACACCTTC; j_call: TRBJ1-2; d_call: TRBD1; v_call: TRBV7-9; clone_size: NA
cdr3_aa: CASSVTAGSPLHF; cdr3_nt: TGTGCCAGCAGCGTTACGGCGGGTTCACCCCTCCACTTT; j_call: TRBJ1-6; d_call: NA; v_call: TRBV7-8; clone_size: NA
cdr3_aa: CASSLEQYTGELFF; cdr3_nt: TGCGCCAGCAGCTTGGAACAGTACACCGGGGAGCTGTTTTTT; j_call: TRBJ2-2; d_call: NA; v_call: TRBV5-1; clone_size: few
cdr3_aa: CASRRAGPYNEQFF; cdr3_nt: TGTGCCAGCAGGCGAGCGGGGCCCTACAATGAGCAGTTCTTC; j_call: TRBJ2-1; d_call: TRBD2; v_call: TRBV7-9; clone_size: once
cdr3_aa: CASSPRTGETEAFF; cdr3_nt: TGTGCCAGCAGCCCCCGGACAGGGGAGACTGAAGCTTTCTTT; j_call: TRBJ1-1; d_call: TRBD1; v_call: TRBV7-9; clone_size: NA
cdr3_aa: CAISESVGGSQETQYF; cdr3_nt: TGTGCCATCAGTGAGTCGGTCGGGGGATCCCAAGAGACCCAGTACTTC; j_call: TRBJ2-5; d_call: NA; v_call: TRBV10-3; clone_size: NA
cdr3_aa: CSASTTLNQPQHF; cdr3_nt: TGCAGTGCTAGTACTACCCTTAATCAGCCCCAGCATTTT; j_call: TRBJ1-5; d_call: NA; v_call: TRBV20-1; clone_size: NA
cdr3_aa: CASISTGANYGYTF; cdr3_nt: TGTGCCAGTATCTCGACAGGGGCGAACTATGGCTACACCTTC; j_call: TRBJ1-2; d_call: TRBD1; v_call: TRBV19; clone_size: NA
cdr3_aa: CASSLLGTGRRTNEKLFF; cdr3_nt: TGTGCCAGCAGCCTGCTGGGGACAGGGAGAAGGACTAATGAAAAACTGTTTTTT; j_call: TRBJ1-4; d_call: TRBD1; v_call: TRBV7-9; clone_size: NA
cdr3_aa: CASSRGDVGSNQPQHF; cdr3_nt: TGTGCCAGCAGCCGGGGCGACGTCGGAAGCAATCAGCCCCAGCATTTT; j_call: TRBJ1-5; d_call: NA; v_call: TRBV3-1/TRBV3-2; clone_size: NA
cdr3_aa: CAWTPPGLNTEAFF; cdr3_nt: TGTGCCTGGACTCCGCCCGGTTTGAACACTGAAGCTTTCTTT; j_call: TRBJ1-1; d_call: NA; v_call: TRBV30; clone_size: NA
cdr3_aa: CSAAKETQYF; cdr3_nt: TGCAGTGCCGCTAAGGAGACCCAGTACTTC; j_call: TRBJ2-5; d_call: NA; v_call: TRBV20-1; clone_size: NA
cdr3_aa: CAARGRGKGNNEQFF; cdr3_nt: TGCGCCGCAAGAGGGAGGGGGAAAGGGAACAATGAGCAGTTCTTC; j_call: TRBJ2-1; d_call: NA; v_call: TRBV23-1; clone_size: NA
cdr3_aa: CASSQTSGSSNEQFF; cdr3_nt: TGCGCCAGCAGTCAAACTAGCGGGAGTTCAAATGAGCAGTTCTTC; j_call: TRBJ2-1; d_call: TRBD2; v_call: TRBV10-1; clone_size: NA
cdr3_aa: CAWSPRDEQYF; cdr3_nt: TGTGCCTGGAGTCCCAGGGACGAGCAGTACTTC; j_call: TRBJ2-7; d_call: NA; v_call: TRBV30; clone_size: NA
cdr3_aa: CASSLTSVEQFF; cdr3_nt: TGTGCCAGCAGCCTGACTAGCGTCGAGCAGTTCTTC; j_call: TRBJ2-1; d_call: TRBD2; v_call: TRBV3-1/TRBV3-2; clone_size: NA
cdr3_aa: CASSFRLAGSTDTQYF; cdr3_nt: TGCGCCAGCAGCTTCAGACTAGCGGGAAGCACAGATACGCAGTATTTT; j_call: TRBJ2-3; d_call: TRBD2; v_call: TRBV5-1; clone_size: NA
cdr3_aa: CAPTGQGFLWQFF; cdr3_nt: TGTGCCCCGACGGGACAGGGGTTTTTGTGGCAGTTCTTC; j_call: TRBJ2-1; d_call: TRBD1; v_call: TRBV6-5; clone_size: few
cdr3_aa: CSATSRLAGGREQFF; cdr3_nt: TGCAGCGCCACATCCCGACTAGCGGGGGGAAGGGAGCAGTTCTTC; j_call: TRBJ2-1; d_call: TRBD2; v_call: TRBV29-1; clone_size: NA
cdr3_aa: CASFGGGLGETQYF; cdr3_nt: TGCGCCAGCTTCGGGGGGGGCTTGGGAGAGACCCAGTACTTC; j_call: TRBJ2-5; d_call: TRBD2; v_call: TRBV5-1; clone_size: NA
cdr3_aa: CASSPRTDRYYGYTF; cdr3_nt: TGTGCCAGCAGCCCTAGGACAGACCGATACTATGGCTACACCTTC; j_call: TRBJ1-2; d_call: NA; v_call: TRBV5-4; clone_size: NA